One and the same sample provided the 28 T cell receptor beta chains below, sequenced in a study of T-cell reconstitution after alpha-beta-depleted transplantation in children. Unique molecular identifiers were incorporated when the TCRbeta library was constructed. TCRdb redid the calling of the PCR reads with MiXCR, one entry per CDR3 protein. The data show roughly 300,000 distinct CDR3 sequences, roughly 9.5% seen once. The sample was PBMCs from the stem cell graft donor, taken from the stem cell graft. Receptors originate from a human donor who donated a stem cell graft to a child with SCID.

This clonotype has a handful of counts. The chain employs TRBV20-1 and TRBJ1-5; D uncertain. The germline V and J ends were trimmed by 3 bases and 4 bases, with 19 bases remaining between them. Germline V gives CDR1 DFQATT, CDR2 SNEGSKA (reference sequence). The CDR3 contains 16 residues. The CDR3 coding sequence is TGCAGTGCTAGTACCGCAGGCTACCCTCCTAATCAGCCCCAGCATTTT. Protein: CSASTAGYPPNQPQHF.

The chain recombines TRBV12-3 or TRBV12-4 with TRBJ2-1; TRBD1 matches at 7 bases. The CDR3 covers 15 residues. Trimming cost V 4 bases and J 4 bases; bases outside gene matches: 7. The CDR3 DNA reads as TGTGCCAGCAGTTACAGGGGAACCCATTACAATGAGCAGTTCTTC. This encodes CASSYRGTHYNEQFF.

This clonotype was picked up many times. CDR3 sequence: CASSTGTGSGANVLTF. The CDR3 DNA reads as TGCGCCAGCAGCACGGGGACGGGGAGTGGGGCCAACGTCCTGACTTTC. The chain has TRBV5-1 and TRBJ2-6, with D possibly being TRBD1 or TRBD2 (5 bases each). The CDR3 is made up of 16 amino acids. V lost 4 bases to trimming and J lost 3 bases, with 14 bases between them. In germline, CDR1 is SGHRS, CDR2 YFSETQ.

This chain links TRBV20-1 with TRBJ2-5; either TRBD1 or TRBD2 may supply D (7 bases each). Looked up from germline, CDR1 is DFQATT and CDR2 is SNEGSKA (reference sequence). V lost 6 bases, J lost 5 bases, and 28 bases lay in between. This CDR3 has 17 amino acids. The CDR3 reads CSASRRGQGGRWETQYF. In nucleotides, the CDR3 is TGCAGTGCCTCGAGGAGAGGGCAGGGGGGGCGTTGGGAGACCCAGTACTTC.

This clonotype came up many times. The V call is TRBV11-2, the J call TRBJ2-7; D perhaps matches TRBD1 (6 bases). The CDR3 is 14 amino acids. V dropped 5 bases and J dropped 1 base, with 12 bases sitting between them. Germline loops: CDR1 SGHAT, CDR2 FQNNGV. In DNA, the CDR3 is TGTGCCAGCAGCGCAAGGACAGAGTCCTACGAGCAGTACTTC. Translated: CASSARTESYEQYF.

This clonotype showed up many times. J is TRBJ1-1 and V is TRBV5-1; D may be TRBD1 (5 bases). V lost 1 base, J lost 5 bases, and 9 bases lay in between. This CDR3 has 13 amino acids. CDR1 and CDR2 from the germline V gene are SGHRS and YFSETQ. The CDR3 protein is CASSLPGVTEAFF. DNA for the CDR3: TGCGCCAGCAGCTTGCCGGGGGTTACTGAAGCTTTCTTT. Full variable domain (missing parts from reference TRBV5-1 and TRBJ1-1): KAGVTQTPRYLIKTRGQQVTLSCSPISGHRSVSWYQQTPGQGLQFLFEYFSETQRNKGNFPGRFSGRQFSNSRSEMNVSTLELGDSALYLCASSLPGVTEAFFGQGTRLTVV.

This clonotype came up many times. CDR3 sequence: CASSLVGGLETQYF. CDR3 sequence (DNA): TGTGCCAGCAGTTTAGTAGGGGGCCTGGAGACCCAGTACTTC. The V gene is TRBV12-3 or TRBV12-4, the J gene TRBJ2-5; 7 nucleotides match TRBD1. V shed 1 base, J shed 5 bases, and the junction held 4 bases outside the gene matches. The CDR3 covers 14 residues.

This clonotype has ten or more counts. The chain carries TRBV6-1 and TRBJ2-1; TRBD1 agrees at 10 bases. CDR3 length: 18 residues. The junction had 8 bases not matched to a gene; V was cut back by 2 bases and J by 1 base. The V gene's germline CDR1 is MNHNS and CDR2 SASEGT. CDR3 bases: TGTGCCAGCAGTGAAAGGGGGCCGGACAGGGGGTCCTACAATGAGCAGTTCTTC. Residues: CASSERGPDRGSYNEQFF.

The chain recombines TRBV12-3 or TRBV12-4 with TRBJ2-3, with D unclear. Trimming took 8 bases from V and 0 from J, leaving 12 bases between them. The CDR3 loop spans 14 amino acids. The CDR3 region has the DNA TGTGCCAGCCAAATGACATCTAGCACAGATACGCAGTATTTT. Its protein is CASQMTSSTDTQYF.

The rearrangement links TRBV6-5 to TRBJ2-5; either TRBD1 or TRBD2 may supply D (5 bases each). The CDR3 is 14 amino acids. Germline V gene lookup returns CDR1 MNHEY and CDR2 SVGAGI. The ends were cut back, 4 bases at V and 9 bases at J, with 18 bases in the middle. The CDR3 region has the DNA TGTGCCAGCAGTTCCGGGACCGAGCAGTCTTCCCAGTACTTC. Its protein product is CASSSGTEQSSQYF.

This clonotype was seen a few times. V is TRBV12-3 or TRBV12-4 and J is TRBJ2-5; the D is unclear. The CDR3 length is 13 residues. V was pared by 5 bases and J by 5 bases, with 12 bases between. In DNA, the CDR3 is TGTGCCAGCAGTCGCGCCCGACGGGAGACCCAGTACTTC. This encodes CASSRARRETQYF.

The chain is built from TRBV4-1 and TRBJ1-3; TRBD1 aligns across 8 bases. After removal of 5 bases from V and 4 bases from J, the junction contained 10 bases not matched to a gene. The CDR3 is made up of 16 amino acids. Germline lookup yields CDR1 MGHRA and CDR2 YSYEKL. The CDR3 nucleotides are TGCGCCAGCAGCGCCGGAGACAGGGGAGCGGGAAACACCATATATTTT. Protein product: CASSAGDRGAGNTIYF.

This clonotype has a count of ten or more. This chain links TRBV10-3 with TRBJ2-5; TRBD2 aligns across 7 bases. The junction had 17 bases not matched to a gene; V was cut back by 10 bases and J by 9 bases. This CDR3 has 14 amino acids. Germline CDR1 is ENHRY and CDR2 is SYGVKD. The CDR3 loop is CATAVPGGLGSQYF. Here the CDR3 DNA reads TGTGCCACAGCGGTTCCGGGGGGATTAGGGTCCCAGTACTTC.

The chain recombines TRBV7-9 with TRBJ1-1, with no clear D. Trimming took 1 base from V and 1 from J, leaving 10 bases between them. This CDR3 contains 15 residues. The germline gives CDR1 SEHNR, CDR2 FQNEAQ (reference sequence). The CDR3 bases are TGTGCCAGCAGCTTAGGATTACCCAGGAACACTGAAGCTTTCTTT. Its translation is CASSLGLPRNTEAFF.

The chain links TRBV5-5 to TRBJ2-3; D gene ambiguous. The CDR3 sequence is 14 residues long. Germline assignment: CDR1 SGHKS and CDR2 YYEKEE (reference sequence). V lost 0 bases to trimming and J lost 4 bases, with 9 bases between them. CDR3 residues: CASSLETTPDTQYF. CDR3 DNA: TGTGCCAGCAGCTTGGAAACGACACCAGATACGCAGTATTTT.

This clonotype was seen a few times. The CDR3 loop is CASSVDSGELFF. CDR3 nucleotides: TGTGCCAGCAGCGTAGATTCCGGGGAGCTGTTTTTT. This sequence joins TRBV9 and TRBJ2-2; no firm D call. This CDR3 comprises 12 residues. The V gene lost 0 bases and the J gene lost 6 bases, with 3 bases spanning the gap. CDR1 and CDR2 (germline): SGDLS, YYNGEE.

This clonotype was seen a handful of times. The chain links TRBV12-3 or TRBV12-4 to TRBJ2-7; possibly TRBD1 for D (6 bases). The V gene lost 6 bases and the J gene lost 12 bases, with 33 bases spanning the gap. The CDR3 spans 17 residues. The CDR3 nucleotides read TGTGCCAGCAGAGAAAACCTGGCGTGGGGCCCAGGGGAAGATCTGTACTTC. Residues: CASRENLAWGPGEDLYF.

Ten or more counts support this clonotype. J is TRBJ2-3 and V is TRBV6-4; D gene unclear. Looked up from germline, CDR1 is MRHNA and CDR2 is SNTAGT. The ends were cut back, 2 bases at V and 1 base at J, with 7 bases in the middle. This CDR3 comprises 14 residues. CDR3 region: CASSDLGGTDTQYF. The CDR3 DNA follows: TGTGCCAGCAGTGACCTGGGTGGCACAGATACGCAGTATTTT.

A few counts support this clonotype. The V gene is TRBV11-1, the J gene TRBJ2-1, with 8 nucleotides matching TRBD2. The CDR3 covers 21 residues. J was trimmed by 0 bases and V by 6 bases; bases with no gene match: 22. CDR1 and CDR2 (germline): SGHAT, FQDESV (reference sequence). This CDR3 reads CASSSGGAGAQTSSSYNEQFF. As DNA, the CDR3 is TGTGCCAGCAGTTCAGGTGGAGCGGGGGCTCAAACCTCTAGCTCCTACAATGAGCAGTTCTTC.

This clonotype was detected many times. The chain joins TRBV20-1 to TRBJ2-3, with D uncertain. Trimming cost V 0 bases and J 4 bases, with 8 bases left between them. This CDR3 has 13 residues. Germline loops: CDR1 DFQATT, CDR2 SNEGSKA (reference sequence). CDR3 amino acids: CSARDTTADTQYF. Written as DNA, the CDR3 is TGCAGTGCTAGAGATACGACGGCAGATACGCAGTATTTT.

This sequence joins TRBV5-1 and TRBJ2-7; possibly TRBD1 for D (6 bases). CDR3 length: 16 residues. The V end lost 0 bases, the J end lost 1 base, and 14 bases lay between the germline ends. Germline V gives CDR1 SGHRS, CDR2 YFSETQ. CDR3 sequence reads: CASSLGAGELSYEQYF. The CDR3 bases are TGCGCCAGCAGCTTGGGGGCAGGGGAGTTATCCTACGAGCAGTACTTC.

Of note for this clonotype: Relative to the germline gene, one junction end is altered; a read error may explain this. The CDR3 reads CASCLWPSGGESKDTQYF. For the CDR3, the DNA is TGTGCCAGCTGCTTATGGCCTAGCGGGGGGGAATCGAAAGATACGCAGTATTTT. This chain uses TRBV13 with TRBJ2-3; 12 bases match TRBD2. The CDR3 is 18 amino acids. The germline V gene encodes CDR1 PRHDT and CDR2 FYEKMQ (reference sequence).

The J gene is TRBJ2-7, the V gene TRBV6-2 or TRBV6-3; D might be TRBD1 (6 bases). Germline V lookup: CDR1 MNHEY, CDR2 SVGEGT. V dropped 3 bases and J dropped 0 bases, with 9 bases sitting between them. The CDR3 length is 14 residues. This CDR3 is CASSYTRGSYEQYF. CDR3 nucleotides: TGTGCCAGCAGTTATACCAGGGGCTCCTACGAGCAGTACTTC.

This clonotype showed up many times. This chain connects TRBV3-1 to TRBJ2-7; D might be TRBD2 (6 bases). Germline CDR1 and CDR2: LGHDT and YNNKEL (reference sequence). CDR3 length equals 14 residues. The V end was cut by 3 bases, the J end by 6 bases, with 15 bases between. The CDR3 loop reads CASSHGLPPAEQYF. The CDR3 DNA is TGTGCCAGCAGCCATGGACTACCCCCCGCCGAGCAGTACTTC.

The rearrangement uses TRBV11-2 and TRBJ2-1; the D is unclear. This CDR3 comprises 16 residues. The V gene's germline CDR1 is SGHAT and CDR2 FQNNGV. V was cut by 3 bases and J by 0 bases, with 12 bases left in between. The CDR3 sequence is CASSLVAAISYNEQFF. DNA of the CDR3: TGTGCCAGCAGCTTGGTGGCGGCTATCTCCTACAATGAGCAGTTCTTC.

This clonotype was seen many times. The junction departs from the called germline gene at one end, perhaps through a read error. The J gene is TRBJ1-4, the V gene TRBV20-1, with 9 bases fitting TRBD1. The CDR3 length is 13 residues. The germline CDR1 and CDR2 sequences are DFQATT and SNEGSKA (reference sequence). CDR3 residues: CSGTRTGDEKLLF. The CDR3 DNA follows: TGCAGTGGGACTCGGACAGGGGATGAAAAACTGCTTTTT.

The chain couples TRBV20-1 to TRBJ2-5, with 7 bases matching TRBD1. The trim removed 4 bases at V and 3 bases at J, leaving 2 bases unmatched. The CDR3 extends over 12 amino acids. CDR1 is DFQATT, CDR2 SNEGSKA, per germline (reference sequence). The DNA of the CDR3 is TGCAGTGCTACAGGGGGAGAAGAGACCCAGTACTTC. It yields the protein CSATGGEETQYF.

The J gene is TRBJ2-5, the V gene TRBV5-1; D possibly corresponds to TRBD1 (6 bases). The V end lost 8 bases, the J end lost 1 base, and 18 bases lay between the germline ends. The CDR3 has 15 amino acids. From germline, CDR1 is SGHRS and CDR2 YFSETQ. CDR3 bases: TGCGCCAGTACCATGAAGGGGGTGCCCCAAGAGACCCAGTACTTC. Its translation is CASTMKGVPQETQYF.